Following are 18 T cell receptor beta chains from one sample sequenced in a study of regulatory T cells in long-lasting Graves disease. Stated time point: persistent/refractory GD, antithyroid drugs over 5 years with positive TRAb. PBMC-extracted RNA yielded the TCR library. Arm-PCR of CDR3 regions and iRepertoire HTBI primers were used to build TCR beta libraries. MiXCR, run by TCRdb on the multiplex PCR reads, gives a single entry per CDR3 protein. The sample has 650,000 to 850,000 distinct CDR3 sequences, approximately 31% seen once; the top ten hold around 42%. This specimen was peripheral blood mononuclear cells (PBMCs), taken when the disease was refractory, from a patient treated with antithyroid drugs. Source of these receptors: a female donor with Graves disease.

This clonotype was counted many times. The chain combines TRBV27 with TRBJ1-6; a weak D match, TRBD1 (5 bases). V was shortened by 6 bases and J by 9 bases, with 18 bases between the two germline ends. Germline V lookup: CDR1 MNHEY, CDR2 SMNVEV (reference sequence). The CDR3 runs 15 residues. CDR3 region: CASSPTGQLFSPLHF. The CDR3 region has the DNA TGTGCCAGCAGCCCAACGGGGCAACTATTTTCACCCCTCCACTTT.

This clonotype turned up a few times. CDR3 sequence reads: CASSILGQGYGYTF. CDR3 bases: TGTGCCAGCAGCATCTTGGGGCAGGGCTATGGCTACACCTTC. The J gene is TRBJ1-2, the V gene TRBV6-1, with a possible D match to TRBD1 (5 bases). CDR3 length equals 14 residues. From germline, CDR1 is MNHNS and CDR2 SASEGT. V dropped 6 bases and J dropped 4 bases, with 15 bases sitting between them.

CDR3 residues: CSARYHYRGTGTQYF. The DNA of the CDR3 is TGCAGTGCTAGATACCACTACAGGGGGACCGGGACCCAGTACTTC. This chain joins TRBV20-1 and TRBJ2-5; 8 bases match TRBD1. The V gene's germline CDR1 is DFQATT and CDR2 SNEGSKA (reference sequence). The CDR3 has 15 amino acids. V shed 2 bases, J shed 7 bases, and the junction held 12 bases outside the gene matches.

The chain has TRBV2 and TRBJ2-1; possible D gene TRBD1, 6 bases. Between the trimmed V and J ends, which lost 4 bases and 7 bases, there was a span of 14 bases. This CDR3 comprises 14 residues. Germline assignment: CDR1 SNHLY and CDR2 FYNNEI. Written as DNA, the CDR3 is TGTGCCAGCAGTGTTAGGGGGATGGGTAATGAGCAGTTCTTC. This sequence encodes CASSVRGMGNEQFF.

The rearrangement joins TRBV6-5 to TRBJ2-5; 14 nucleotides line up with TRBD2. The better agreement between TRBJ2-1 and the DNA end casts doubt on the J call. This CDR3 comprises 16 residues. CDR1 MNHEY and CDR2 SVGAGI come from the germline V gene. The CDR3: CASSYSQGLAGVEQFF. The CDR3, as DNA: TGTGCCAGCAGTTATTCGCAGGGACTAGCGGGAGTGGAGCAGTTCTTC.

The CDR3 DNA sequence: TGTGCCAGCAGTTTTTACGGGACACATGGCTACACCTTC. It specifies CASSFYGTHGYTF. This rearrangement joins TRBV27 to TRBJ1-2; the D gene is possibly TRBD1 (6 bases). Germline CDR1 reads MNHEY; CDR2 reads SMNVEV (reference sequence). V was clipped by 3 bases and J by 6 bases, with 11 bases between them. This CDR3 has 13 amino acids.

A single count supports this clonotype. The rearrangement joins TRBV2 to TRBJ2-2, with 13 bases aligning to TRBD2. Germline-derived CDR1 and CDR2 are SNHLY and FYNNEI. The CDR3 spans 19 residues. Unmatched junction bases numbered 15, after V lost 8 bases and J lost 3 bases. CDR3 loop: CASQDPGLAGRWDTGELFF. CDR3 coding DNA: TGTGCCAGCCAAGACCCGGGACTAGCGGGACGGTGGGACACCGGGGAGCTGTTTTTT.

The chain links TRBV18 to TRBJ1-2; 9 nucleotides align to TRBD1. V was clipped by 4 bases and J by 7 bases; unmatched bases: 7. Germline assignment: CDR1 KGHSH and CDR2 LQKENI. CDR3 length equals 14 residues. CDR3 region: CASSLGQGSGGYTF. CDR3 sequence (DNA): TGTGCCAGCTCACTAGGACAGGGGTCTGGTGGCTACACCTTC.

Ten or more counts support this clonotype. This chain links TRBV12-3 or TRBV12-4 with TRBJ2-7, with TRBD2 matching over 10 bases. V lost 0 bases, J lost 0 bases, and 5 bases stayed unmatched. The CDR3 loop spans 17 amino acids. The CDR3 spells CASSLARSSGSSYEQYF. The CDR3 DNA sequence: TGTGCCAGCAGTTTAGCGCGGTCTAGCGGGAGCTCCTACGAGCAGTACTTC.

This rearrangement joins TRBV3-1 to TRBJ2-7, with D unclear. The V end lost 5 bases, the J end lost 3 bases, and 17 bases lay between the germline ends. The CDR3 runs to 15 residues. The V gene's germline CDR1 is LGHDT and CDR2 YNNKEL (reference sequence). CDR3 protein: CASSYAVGFNYEQYF. The CDR3 region has the DNA TGTGCCAGCAGCTACGCGGTGGGCTTCAACTACGAGCAGTACTTC.

This clonotype was detected only a few times. The CDR3: CASSSRAGVSYNEQFF. CDR3 nucleotide sequence: TGTGCCAGCAGCTCTCGAGCGGGAGTCTCCTACAATGAGCAGTTCTTC. The chain uses TRBV11-2 and TRBJ2-1; 8 positions agree with TRBD2. Germline CDR1 reads SGHAT; CDR2 reads FQNNGV. This CDR3 is built from 16 residues. V was clipped by 4 bases and J by 0 bases; unmatched bases: 5.

This clonotype was found many times. The V call is TRBV12-3 or TRBV12-4, the J call TRBJ1-1; D gene ambiguous. The CDR3 extends over 11 amino acids. Trimming took 6 bases from V and 7 from J, leaving 9 bases between them. The DNA of the CDR3 is TGTGCCAGCAGCCCGGGCCTTGAAGCTTTCTTT. As protein: CASSPGLEAFF.

This clonotype was detected many times. The chain has TRBV6-5 and TRBJ1-5; 7 bases map to TRBD1. The CDR3 runs to 16 residues. Germline lookup yields CDR1 MNHEY and CDR2 SVGAGI. V lost 4 bases and J lost 5; bases outside the gene matches: 11. CDR3: CASSSWGDSRYQPQHF. The CDR3 DNA reads as TGTGCCAGCAGTTCATGGGGGGACAGTCGGTATCAGCCCCAGCATTTT.

The CDR3 sequence is CASSLQGAAGYTF. CDR3 coding DNA: TGTGCCAGCAGCTTACAGGGGGCGGCGGGCTACACCTTC. The rearrangement links TRBV7-2 to TRBJ1-2; TRBD1 matches at 8 bases. This CDR3 contains 13 residues. Trimming removed 2 bases from V and 8 bases from J; junction bases left unmatched: 4. Germline-derived CDR1 and CDR2 are SGHTA and FQGNSA. Full variable domain (missing parts from reference TRBV7-2 and TRBJ1-2): GAGVSQSPSNKVTEKGKDVELRCDPISGHTALYWYRQSLGQGLEFLIYFQGNSAPDKSGLPSDRFSAERTGGSVSTLTIQRTQQEDSAVYLCASSLQGAAGYTFGSGTRLTVV.

This clonotype has more than one count but fewer than ten. The CDR3 region is CASSEGQTYEQYF. The CDR3, as DNA: TGTGCCAGCAGCGAGGGACAGACCTACGAGCAGTACTTC. The V and J genes are TRBV5-6 and TRBJ2-7, with 7 bases matching TRBD1. The CDR3 runs 13 residues. Germline lookup yields CDR1 SGHDT and CDR2 YYEEEE. Germline trimming cut 4 bases from V and 2 bases from J; bases unmatched to any gene: 3. Combining the CDR3 with reference TRBV5-6 and TRBJ2-7 gives the whole variable domain DAGVTQSPTHLIKTRGQQVTLRCSPKSGHDTVSWYQQALGQGPQFIFQYYEEEERQRGNFPDRFSGHQFPNYSSELNVNALLLGDSALYLCASSEGQTYEQYFGPGTRLTVT.

This chain uses TRBV19 with TRBJ2-7; 9 nucleotides line up with TRBD1. This CDR3 is built from 15 residues. Germline assignment: CDR1 LNHDA and CDR2 SQIVND (reference sequence). The V segment lost 4 bases and the J segment 0 bases; nucleotides outside the gene matches: 4. CDR3 residues: CASSTTGGPSYEQYF. For the CDR3, the DNA is TGTGCCAGTAGTACGACAGGGGGTCCCTCCTACGAGCAGTACTTC.

This clonotype occurred a few times. The chain is built from TRBV20-1 and TRBJ1-5; D not resolved. Trimming pared 5 bases from V and 6 bases from J, leaving 14 bases between. Germline V lookup: CDR1 DFQATT, CDR2 SNEGSKA (reference sequence). This CDR3 has 13 amino acids. The CDR3 nucleotides read TGCAGTGCTGGTGCGGGAGGCGGTCAGCCCCAGCATTTT. Translation gives CSAGAGGGQPQHF.

The chain couples TRBV18 to TRBJ1-5; unclear D gene. The V gene lost 2 bases and the J gene lost 7 bases, with 15 bases spanning the gap. The CDR3 totals 15 residues. Germline lookup yields CDR1 KGHSH and CDR2 LQKENI. The CDR3 reads CASSPEGGRTQPQHF. CDR3 nucleotide sequence: TGTGCCAGCTCACCAGAAGGCGGTCGAACCCAGCCCCAGCATTTT.